This TCR beta chain was recovered during a study of blood T cell repertoires in COVID-19. The overall study: There were acute and convalescent COVID-19 samples, and they came from the United States, Italy and Spain. T cells, B-cell-depleted T cells, or PBMCs supplied cDNA or gDNA.

CDR3 length: 15 amino acids. V gave up 4 bases and J gave up 5 bases; unmatched junction bases: 8. Per germline, CDR1 LGHDT and CDR2 YNNKEL (reference sequence). Per the original data handling: From reference gene primer amplification, estimates of nucleated cell counts were derived. TCRdb's table, derived via immunoSEQ multiplex PCR, lists solely in-frame clones and lacks some. V, J and clone size are those of that table, while D and trimming were read from the DNA. The sample shows more than 95,000 clones, about four fifths of them seen only once. Sequencing input: peripheral blood. The gene calls are TRBV3-1 (or the pseudogene TRBV3-2) and TRBJ2-5; 9 nucleotides line up with TRBD2. This receptor was obtained from a man aged 55 to 70 with acute or convalescent COVID-19. The CDR3 DNA follows: TGTGCCAGCAGCCTTAGCGGGAGTGTGGCGGAGACCCAGTACTTC. It specifies CASSLSGSVAETQYF.